Below, 2 T cell receptor beta chains from the same sample are listed, as sequenced in a study of neoadjuvant anti-PD-1 for oral cavity cancer. Measured with immunoSEQ multiplex PCR; TCRdb has only the in-frame clones, and not every one. This table has about 14,000 clones, roughly 70% appearing once. As for time point: after neoadjuvant nivolumab, at surgical resection. Material: PBMCs, obtained after nivolumab (anti-PD-1) treatment. Receptors were obtained from a person between 40 and 85 years old with oral cavity squamous cell carcinoma.

The chain carries TRBV6-5 and TRBJ2-7, with TRBD2 matching over 8 bases. Trimming cost V 10 bases and J 6 bases; bases outside gene matches: 14. CDR1 is MNHEY, CDR2 SVGAGI, per germline. The CDR3 runs to 14 residues. CDR3 region: CAIRVGEAGGEQYF. The DNA of the CDR3 is TGTGCCATCAGAGTAGGTGAGGCGGGAGGCGAGCAGTACTTC.

On this clone: At one of its ends the junction is not consistent with the germline gene, which may arise from a read error. The genes are TRBV20-1 and TRBJ2-1, with 7 bases aligning to TRBD2. CDR3 length: 10 residues. Germline-derived CDR1 and CDR2 are DFQATT and SNEGSKA (reference sequence). The CDR3 DNA reads as TGCAGTACTAGCGTTGATGAGCAGTTCTTC. Residues: CSTSVDEQFF.